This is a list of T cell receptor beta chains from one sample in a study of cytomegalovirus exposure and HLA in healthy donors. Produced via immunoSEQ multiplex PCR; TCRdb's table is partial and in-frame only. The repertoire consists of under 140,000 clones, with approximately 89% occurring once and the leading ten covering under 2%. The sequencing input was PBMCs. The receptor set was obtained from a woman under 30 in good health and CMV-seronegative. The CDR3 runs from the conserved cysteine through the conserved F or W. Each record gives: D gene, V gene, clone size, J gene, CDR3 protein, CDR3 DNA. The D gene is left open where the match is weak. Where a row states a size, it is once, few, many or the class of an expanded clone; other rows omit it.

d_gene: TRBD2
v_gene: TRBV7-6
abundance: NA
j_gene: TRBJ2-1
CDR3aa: CASSLSGGAYNEQFF
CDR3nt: TGTGCCAGCAGTTTGAGCGGGGGGGCTTACAATGAGCAGTTCTTC

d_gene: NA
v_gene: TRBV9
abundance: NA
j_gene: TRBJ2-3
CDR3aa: CASSDTGNTDTQYF
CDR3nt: TGTGCCAGCAGCGACACAGGGAACACAGATACGCAGTATTTT

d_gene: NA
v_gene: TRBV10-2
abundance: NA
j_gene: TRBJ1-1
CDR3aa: CASTMGGAYTEAFF
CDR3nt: TGCGCCAGCACCATGGGGGGGGCTTACACTGAAGCTTTCTTT

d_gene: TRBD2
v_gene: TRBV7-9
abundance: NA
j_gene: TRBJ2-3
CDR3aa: CASSLEAGGTDTQYF
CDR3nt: TGTGCCAGCAGCTTAGAGGCGGGAGGCACAGATACGCAGTATTTT

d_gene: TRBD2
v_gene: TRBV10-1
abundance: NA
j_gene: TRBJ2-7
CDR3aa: CASSGGLDRRQYF
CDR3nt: TGCGCCAGCAGTGGGGGACTAGATAGACGGCAGTACTTC

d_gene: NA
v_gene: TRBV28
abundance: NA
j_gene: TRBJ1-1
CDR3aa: CASTPRSINTEAFF
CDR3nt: TGTGCCAGCACCCCCAGGTCAATCAACACTGAAGCTTTCTTT

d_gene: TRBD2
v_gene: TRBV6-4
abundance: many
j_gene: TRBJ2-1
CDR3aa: CASSVGGDHNEQFF
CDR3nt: TGTGCCAGCAGTGTCGGGGGGGATCACAATGAGCAGTTCTTC

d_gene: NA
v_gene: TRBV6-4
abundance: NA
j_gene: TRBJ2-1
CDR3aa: CASRGPQGPQPSTSTEQFF
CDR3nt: TGTGCCAGCAGGGGGCCCCAGGGCCCACAACCCTCAACGTCCACTGAGCAGTTCTTC

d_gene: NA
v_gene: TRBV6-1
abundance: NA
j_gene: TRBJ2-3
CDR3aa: CASSEATGRVTDTQYF
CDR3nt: TGTGCCAGCAGTGAAGCTACAGGGAGGGTCACAGATACGCAGTATTTT

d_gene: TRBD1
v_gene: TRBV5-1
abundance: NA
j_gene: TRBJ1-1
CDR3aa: CASSLGRGLANTEAFF
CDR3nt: TGCGCCAGCAGCTTGGGGAGGGGGCTAGCGAATACTGAAGCTTTCTTT

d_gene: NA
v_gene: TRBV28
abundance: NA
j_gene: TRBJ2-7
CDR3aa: CASTLFHEQYF
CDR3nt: TGTGCCAGCACCCTTTTCCACGAGCAGTACTTC

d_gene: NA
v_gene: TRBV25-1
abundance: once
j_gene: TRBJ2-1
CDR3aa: CASSVAVASSGGNEQFF
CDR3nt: TGTGCCAGCAGTGTAGCAGTAGCGTCCTCTGGAGGCAATGAGCAGTTCTTC

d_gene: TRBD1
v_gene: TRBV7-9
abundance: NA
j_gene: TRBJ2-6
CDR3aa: CASSARPGQGRSGANVLTF
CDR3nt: TGTGCCAGCAGCGCACGCCCGGGACAGGGAAGATCTGGGGCCAACGTCCTGACTTTC

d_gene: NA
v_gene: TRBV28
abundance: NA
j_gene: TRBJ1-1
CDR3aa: CASSRRGGDLNTEAFF
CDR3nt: TGTGCCAGCAGCCGTCGGGGGGGAGATTTGAACACTGAAGCTTTCTTT

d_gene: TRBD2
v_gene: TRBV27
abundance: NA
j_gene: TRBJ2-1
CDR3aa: CASSLTSGSWNEQFF
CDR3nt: TGTGCCAGCTCTCTGACTAGCGGGAGCTGGAATGAGCAGTTCTTC

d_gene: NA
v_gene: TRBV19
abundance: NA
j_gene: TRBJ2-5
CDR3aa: CASSMWSQETQYF
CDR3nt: TGTGCCAGTAGTATGTGGAGCCAAGAGACCCAGTACTTC

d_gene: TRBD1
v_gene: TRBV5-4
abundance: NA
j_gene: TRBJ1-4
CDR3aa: CASSIRTGPSTNEKLFF
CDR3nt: TGTGCCAGCAGCATAAGGACAGGGCCCTCAACTAATGAAAAACTGTTTTTT

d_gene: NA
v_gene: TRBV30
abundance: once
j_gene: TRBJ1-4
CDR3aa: CAWGTGSVNEKLFF
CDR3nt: TGTGCCTGGGGAACAGGGTCGGTTAATGAAAAACTGTTTTTT

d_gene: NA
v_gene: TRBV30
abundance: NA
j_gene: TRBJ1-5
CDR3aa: CAWSVRTWGLYSNQPQHF
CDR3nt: TGTGCCTGGAGTGTACGGACCTGGGGCTTATATAGCAATCAGCCCCAGCATTTT

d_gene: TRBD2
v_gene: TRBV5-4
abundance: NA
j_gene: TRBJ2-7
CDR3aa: CASSLGTSGTSSRREQYF
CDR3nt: TGTGCCAGCAGCTTGGGGACTAGCGGGACGTCTTCGCGTCGCGAGCAGTACTTC

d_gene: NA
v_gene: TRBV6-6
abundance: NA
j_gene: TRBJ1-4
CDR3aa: CASSLGANEKLFF
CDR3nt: TGTGCCAGCAGCCTGGGAGCAAATGAAAAACTGTTTTTT

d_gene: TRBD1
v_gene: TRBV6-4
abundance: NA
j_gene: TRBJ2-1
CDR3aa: CASSDSAGQGANEQFF
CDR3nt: TGTGCCAGCAGTGACTCGGCGGGACAGGGGGCCAATGAGCAGTTCTTC

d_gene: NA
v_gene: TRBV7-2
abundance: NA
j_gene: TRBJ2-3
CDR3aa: CASSYRDPTDTQYF
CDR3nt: TGTGCCAGCAGCTACAGGGACCCCACAGATACGCAGTATTTT

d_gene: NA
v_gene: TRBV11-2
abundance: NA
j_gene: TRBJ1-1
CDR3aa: CASSLYDISDTEAFF
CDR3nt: TGTGCCAGCAGCTTATATGATATATCAGACACTGAAGCTTTCTTT

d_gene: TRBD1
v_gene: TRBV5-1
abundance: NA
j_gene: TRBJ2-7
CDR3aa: CASSRRTGAYEQYF
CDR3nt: TGCGCCAGCAGTAGGAGGACAGGGGCCTACGAGCAGTACTTC

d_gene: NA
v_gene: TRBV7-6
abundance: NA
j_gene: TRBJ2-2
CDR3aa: CASSLDPGVTGELFF
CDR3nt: TGTGCCAGCAGCTTAGACCCCGGAGTGACCGGGGAGCTGTTTTTT

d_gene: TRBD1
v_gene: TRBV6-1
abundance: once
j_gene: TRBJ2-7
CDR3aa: CASRPGTGGNYEQYF
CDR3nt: TGTGCCAGCAGGCCTGGGACAGGGGGGAACTACGAGCAGTACTTC

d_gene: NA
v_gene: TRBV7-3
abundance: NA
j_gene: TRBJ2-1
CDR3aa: CASSPNSPREQFF
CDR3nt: TGTGCCAGCAGCCCCAACAGTCCCCGTGAGCAGTTCTTC

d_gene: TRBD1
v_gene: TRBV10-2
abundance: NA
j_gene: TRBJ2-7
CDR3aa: CASLPPQGATYEQYF
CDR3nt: TGCGCCAGCCTCCCCCCTCAGGGGGCAACCTACGAGCAGTACTTC

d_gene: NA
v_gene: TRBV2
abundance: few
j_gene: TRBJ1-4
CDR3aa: CASTTGETLFF
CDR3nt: TGTGCCAGTACCACAGGCGAAACACTGTTTTTT